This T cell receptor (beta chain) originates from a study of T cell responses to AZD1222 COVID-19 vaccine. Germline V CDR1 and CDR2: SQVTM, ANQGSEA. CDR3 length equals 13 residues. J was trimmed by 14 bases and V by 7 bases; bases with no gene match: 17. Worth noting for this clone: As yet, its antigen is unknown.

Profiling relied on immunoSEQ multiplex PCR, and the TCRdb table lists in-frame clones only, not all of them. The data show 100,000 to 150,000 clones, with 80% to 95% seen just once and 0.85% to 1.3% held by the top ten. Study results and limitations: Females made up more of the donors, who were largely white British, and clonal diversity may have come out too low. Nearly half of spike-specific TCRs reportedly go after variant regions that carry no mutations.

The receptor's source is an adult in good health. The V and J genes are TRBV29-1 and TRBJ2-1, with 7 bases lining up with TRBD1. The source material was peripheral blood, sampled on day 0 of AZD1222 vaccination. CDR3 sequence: CSARTGVYKGEFF. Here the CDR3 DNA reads TGCAGCGCTCGAACAGGGGTCTATAAGGGGGAGTTCTTC.